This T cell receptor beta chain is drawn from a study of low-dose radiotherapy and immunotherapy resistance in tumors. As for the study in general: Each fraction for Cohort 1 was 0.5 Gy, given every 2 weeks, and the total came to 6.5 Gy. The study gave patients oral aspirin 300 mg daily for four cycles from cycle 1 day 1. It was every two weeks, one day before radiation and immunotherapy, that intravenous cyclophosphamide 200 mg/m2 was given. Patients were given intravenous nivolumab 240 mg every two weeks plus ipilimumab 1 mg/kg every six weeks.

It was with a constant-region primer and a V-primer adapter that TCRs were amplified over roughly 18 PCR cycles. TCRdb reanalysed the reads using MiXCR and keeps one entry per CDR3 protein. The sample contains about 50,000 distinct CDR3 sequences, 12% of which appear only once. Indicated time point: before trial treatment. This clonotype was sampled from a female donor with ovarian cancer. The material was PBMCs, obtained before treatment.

The CDR3 DNA reads as TGTGCCAGCGGCTGGGACAGGGATTCACCCCTCCACTTT. Translated: CASGWDRDSPLHF. The genes are TRBV3-1 and TRBJ1-6; 9 bases line up with TRBD1. Germline values: CDR1 LGHDT, CDR2 YNNKEL (reference sequence). Trimming at V came to 8 bases and at J to 8 bases, leaving 4 bases not matched to a gene. This CDR3 spans 13 amino acids.